The T cell receptor beta chain described here comes from a study of vaccination and CD4 T cells after COVID-19. About the study: The convalescent group had six males, four females, seven Caucasians, two Asians, one multiracial. Either the Pfizer-BioNTech BNT162b2 or Moderna mRNA-1273 vaccine was given as two doses. Control wells got either CEFX epitopes, HIV-1 Nef peptides, or no peptide at all.

With the Oncomine TCR Beta short-read assay, DNA from cultured CD4+ T cells was sequenced. TCRdb re-derived calls from the PCR reads in MiXCR, one entry per CDR3 protein. The table shows 20,000 to 25,000 distinct CDR3 sequences, with under 60% occurring only once. Treatment specified: approximately nine-day PBMC culture with coronavirus spike peptide pools or control peptides (ViraFEST assay). About this clonotype itself: Its antigen is not identified.

J lost 7 bases, V lost 7 bases, and 6 bases had no gene match. This CDR3 has 14 amino acids. CDR1 is LNHDA and CDR2 is SQIVND in the germline V gene (reference sequence). This receptor was obtained from a human donor who had recovered from COVID-19. Material for sequencing was CD4+ T cells from blood, cultured in vitro. This chain links TRBV19 with TRBJ1-6; 8 bases are shared with TRBD1. CDR3 DNA sequence: TGTGCCAGTAAATCAGACAGGGGCAATTCACCCCTCCACTTT. It yields the protein CASKSDRGNSPLHF. The whole variable domain, filled in from reference TRBV19 and TRBJ1-6, reads DGGITQSPKYLFRKEGQNVTLSCEQNLNHDAMYWYRQDPGQGLRLIYYSQIVNDFQKGDIAEGYSVSREKKESFPLTVTSAQKNPTAFYLCASKSDRGNSPLHFGNGTRLTVT.